One sample yielded the 26 T cell receptor beta chains listed below, sequenced in a study of T cell responses to AZD1222 COVID-19 vaccine (dated by TCRdb to the early 2020s). Library preparation was by the immunoSEQ multiplex PCR assay. Drawn from immuneACCESS, this table holds only the in-frame rearrangements with V and J called that TCRdb kept. Clones are partly lost; checked studies trace under half to an unresolved V gene and leave the rest unexplained. The sample table shows 150,000 to 200,000 clones, and 80% to 95% are seen once. Approximately 2.3% of the sample is held by the ten biggest clonotypes. The time point tag for this specimen amounts to: baseline before first vaccination. This specimen was peripheral blood, taken on day 0 of AZD1222 vaccination. The receptors were gathered from an adult in good health.

The chain is built from TRBV5-1 and TRBJ1-2; 9 nucleotides match TRBD1. Trimming took 2 bases from V and 6 from J; bases not matched to a gene: 2. Germline values: CDR1 SGHRS, CDR2 YFSETQ. The CDR3 is made up of 13 amino acids. CDR3 sequence: CASSLGTGNGYTF. The CDR3 DNA is TGCGCCAGCAGCTTAGGGACAGGGAATGGCTACACCTTC.

The chain has TRBV6-2 or TRBV6-3 and TRBJ2-5; the match to TRBD2 covers 9 bases. V trimming: 4 bases; J trimming: 3 bases; junction bases outside the gene matches: 9. Germline CDR1 MNHEY, CDR2 SVGEGT. The CDR3 spans 16 residues. The CDR3, as DNA: TGTGCCAGCAGTTTCCTCGCGGGGGGGCCAGAAGAGACCCAGTACTTC. Protein: CASSFLAGGPEETQYF.

This clone was recorded once. The rearrangement joins TRBV18 to TRBJ1-1; D is ambiguous. V shed 2 bases and J shed 1 base, with 14 bases lying between them. The CDR3 contains 16 residues. Germline assignment: CDR1 KGHSH and CDR2 LQKENI. The CDR3 region has the DNA TGTGCCAGCTCACCAATGAGGTTGGTCCGGAACACTGAAGCTTTCTTT. It specifies CASSPMRLVRNTEAFF.

This clone was recorded a few times. The chain uses TRBV14 and TRBJ2-4; D ambiguous. The CDR3 totals 14 residues. The V gene's germline CDR1 is SGHDN and CDR2 FVKESK. With 3 bases removed from V and 7 bases from J, the gap between germline ends came to 13 bases. The CDR3 region has the DNA TGTGCCAGCAGCCAGTCCTCGGTGGGCAACATTCAGTACTTC. It specifies CASSQSSVGNIQYF.

Concerning this clone: Other DNA sequences in the sample encode the same CDR3. The rearrangement links TRBV5-1 to TRBJ2-2; 7 bases align to TRBD1. The CDR3 is 14 amino acids. Trimming at V came to 1 base and at J to 5 bases, leaving 2 bases not matched to a gene. The germline gives CDR1 SGHRS, CDR2 YFSETQ. As DNA, the CDR3 is TGCGCCAGCAGCTTGCAGGGGGATACCGGGGAGCTGTTTTTT. Amino acid sequence: CASSLQGDTGELFF.

In its sample, this clone was seen once. The gene calls are TRBV6-9 and TRBJ1-5; D remains ambiguous. CDR1 MNHGY and CDR2 SVAAGI come from the germline V gene. This CDR3 is built from 15 residues. The V end was cut by 0 bases, the J end by 2 bases, with 8 bases between. CDR3 DNA sequence: TGTGCCAGCAGTTATTCGCGGAGGGGCAATCAGCCCCAGCATTTT. This encodes CASSYSRRGNQPQHF.

The chain has TRBV7-7 and TRBJ2-7; 8 nucleotides align to TRBD1. CDR1 and CDR2 from the germline V gene are SSHAT and FNYEAQ (reference sequence). The CDR3 length is 15 residues. V lost 5 bases to trimming and J lost 2 bases; unmatched junction nucleotides: 8. The CDR3 bases are TGTGCCAGCAGCGCAGGGACAGGCCGAACCTACGAGCAGTACTTC. Encoded protein: CASSAGTGRTYEQYF.

This clone was seen once. The V gene is TRBV5-4, the J gene TRBJ1-2, with D possibly TRBD1 on 5 matching bases. Between the trimmed V and J ends, which lost 1 base and 3 bases, there was a span of 10 bases. Germline lookup yields CDR1 SGHNT and CDR2 YYREEE (reference sequence). The CDR3 length is 14 residues. The CDR3 sequence is CASSLFREDYGYTF. The CDR3 nucleotides are TGTGCCAGCAGCTTGTTCAGGGAGGACTATGGCTACACCTTC. Full variable domain (rest looked up from reference TRBV5-4 and TRBJ1-2): ETGVTQSPTHLIKTRGQQVTLRCSSQSGHNTVSWYQQALGQGPQFIFQYYREEENGRGNFPPRFSGLQFPNYSSELNVNALELDDSALYLCASSLFREDYGYTFGSGTRLTVV.

The chain recombines TRBV15 with TRBJ1-5, with D perhaps TRBD1 (5 bases). V lost 1 base and J lost 5, with 12 bases in between. This CDR3 is 15 amino acids long. Per germline, CDR1 LNHNV and CDR2 YYDKDF (reference sequence). The CDR3 sequence is CATSRGGRVDQPQHF. CDR3 nucleotides: TGTGCCACCAGCAGAGGGGGCAGGGTTGATCAGCCCCAGCATTTT.

V gene TRBV18 combines with J gene TRBJ2-3; D possibly matches TRBD1 or TRBD2 (5 bases each). Germline V lookup: CDR1 KGHSH, CDR2 LQKENI. The CDR3 has 14 residues. The germline V and J ends were trimmed by 3 bases and 10 bases, with 17 bases remaining between them. The CDR3 nucleotides are TGTGCCAGCTCACCGGGGGACGGTTTAATTCCGCAGTATTTT. As protein: CASSPGDGLIPQYF.

The rearrangement links TRBV5-5 to TRBJ1-2; 7 bases align to TRBD1. Germline CDR1 is SGHKS and CDR2 is YYEKEE (reference sequence). Unmatched junction bases numbered 6, after V lost 2 bases and J lost 2 bases. There are 15 residues in the CDR3. CDR3 nucleotides: TGTGCCAGCAGCTTAGAGGGGGCTCCAAACTATGGCTACACCTTC. It yields the protein CASSLEGAPNYGYTF.

The rearrangement links TRBV4-2 to TRBJ2-5; 8 nucleotides align to TRBD1. The CDR3 has 16 amino acids. The J segment lost 5 bases and the V segment lost 1 base, leaving 9 bases of the junction unmatched. Germline V gene data show CDR1 as LGHNA and CDR2 as YNFKEQ. The CDR3 sequence: CASSQGQGAVGETQYF. The CDR3 nucleotides are TGTGCCAGCAGCCAAGGTCAGGGGGCGGTAGGGGAGACCCAGTACTTC.

This sequence joins TRBV3-1 (or the pseudogene TRBV3-2) and TRBJ1-5; D gene uncertain. CDR1 is LGHDT and CDR2 is YNNKEL in the germline V gene (reference sequence). V gave up 3 bases and J gave up 4 bases, with 7 bases separating them. The CDR3 covers 13 residues. The DNA for the CDR3 is TGTGCCAGCAGCCACGGCCATAATCAGCCCCAGCATTTT. Amino acids: CASSHGHNQPQHF.

V usage is TRBV2 and J usage is TRBJ2-2, with 10 positions matching TRBD2. CDR3 length: 15 residues. The germline V gene encodes CDR1 SNHLY and CDR2 FYNNEI. After removal of 6 bases from V and 7 bases from J, the junction contained 8 bases not matched to a gene. CDR3 DNA: TGTGCCAGCAGGGTTGGACTAGCGGTCCGCGGGGAGCTGTTTTTT. Residues: CASRVGLAVRGELFF.

The V gene is TRBV6-5, the J gene TRBJ1-1; D is unclear. Trimming shortened V by 6 bases and J by 1 base, and 15 bases separated the two germline ends. This CDR3 contains 15 residues. Germline CDR1 and CDR2: MNHEY and SVGAGI. CDR3 region: CASSWEGGRNTEAFF. The CDR3 region has the DNA TGTGCCAGCAGCTGGGAGGGAGGGCGGAACACTGAAGCTTTCTTT.

The chain joins TRBV5-4 to TRBJ1-1, with TRBD1 as a possible D gene (6 bases). Trimming left V 2 bases short and J 2 bases short, with 13 bases between. The CDR3 has 15 residues. The V gene's germline CDR1 is SGHNT and CDR2 YYREEE (reference sequence). CDR3 bases: TGTGCCAGCAGCTTTGGGAGGGGGTCTAACACTGAAGCTTTCTTT. As protein: CASSFGRGSNTEAFF. Looking up the rest from reference TRBV5-4 and TRBJ1-1 gives the full variable domain: ETGVTQSPTHLIKTRGQQVTLRCSSQSGHNTVSWYQQALGQGPQFIFQYYREEENGRGNFPPRFSGLQFPNYSSELNVNALELDDSALYLCASSFGRGSNTEAFFGQGTRLTVV.

This chain links TRBV5-1 with TRBJ2-7; the D gene is possibly TRBD2 (5 bases). The germline V gene has CDR1 SGHRS and CDR2 YFSETQ. The CDR3 runs 13 residues. The V gene lost 5 bases and the J gene lost 5 bases, with 14 bases spanning the gap. CDR3 bases: TGCGCCAGCAGATCGGACTGGCTCCACGAGCAGTACTTC. This encodes CASRSDWLHEQYF.

This chain uses TRBV19 with TRBJ2-7; a weak D match, TRBD1 (6 bases). From germline, CDR1 is LNHDA and CDR2 SQIVND (reference sequence). This CDR3 has 13 amino acids. Deletions cut 3 bases from V and 2 bases from J, with 8 bases between. The DNA of the CDR3 is TGTGCCAGTAGTATCCGGGACACCTACGAGCAGTACTTC. Translated, it gives CASSIRDTYEQYF.

CDR3: CASKIRGLSYNEQFF. CDR3 in DNA: TGCGCCAGCAAGATCAGGGGGTTGTCCTACAATGAGCAGTTCTTC. V gene TRBV5-1 combines with J gene TRBJ2-1; TRBD1 agrees at 7 bases. J lost 1 base, V lost 6 bases, and 7 bases had no gene match. CDR1 SGHRS and CDR2 YFSETQ come from the germline V gene. CDR3 size: 15 residues.

This sequence joins TRBV6-5 and TRBJ2-5; no reliable D call. Germline V CDR1 and CDR2: MNHEY, SVGAGI. CDR3 length: 14 residues. V was pared by 7 bases and J by 1 base, with 13 bases between. DNA of the CDR3: TGTGCCAGCACCCAAGGACGGATCCAAGAGACCCAGTACTTC. This gives the protein CASTQGRIQETQYF.

The V call is TRBV2, the J call TRBJ1-6, with 7 bases lining up with TRBD1. The ends lost 3 bases at V and 7 bases at J; junction bases unmatched: 3. Germline assignment: CDR1 SNHLY and CDR2 FYNNEI. The CDR3 spans 14 residues. CDR3 region: CASSDRGWNSPLHF. As DNA, the CDR3 is TGTGCCAGCAGTGACAGGGGGTGGAATTCACCCCTCCACTTT. Using reference TRBV2 and TRBJ1-6 for the parts outside the CDR3, the full variable domain is EPEVTQTPSHQVTQMGQEVILRCVPISNHLYFYWYRQILGQKVEFLVSFYNNEISEKSEIFDDQFSVERPDGSNFTLKIRSTKLEDSAMYFCASSDRGWNSPLHFGNGTRLTVT.

This chain joins TRBV5-1 and TRBJ2-5, with D perhaps matching TRBD2 (7 bases). With 7 bases removed from V and 5 bases from J, the gap between germline ends came to 21 bases. Germline V gene sequence: CDR1 SGHRS, CDR2 YFSETQ. The CDR3 has 15 residues. CDR3 sequence: CASAEGGLTRETQYF. CDR3 DNA sequence: TGCGCCAGCGCCGAAGGGGGACTAACTAGGGAGACCCAGTACTTC.

The V call is TRBV19, the J call TRBJ2-7; 11 bases are shared with TRBD2. Looked up from germline, CDR1 is LNHDA and CDR2 is SQIVND (reference sequence). The CDR3 is 17 amino acids. Unmatched junction bases numbered 10, after V lost 3 bases and J lost 3 bases. The CDR3: CASSISRLAGGLYEQYF. The CDR3 DNA is TGTGCCAGTAGTATCTCTCGGCTAGCGGGGGGCCTCTACGAGCAGTACTTC. The whole variable domain, filled in from reference TRBV19 and TRBJ2-7, reads DGGITQSPKYLFRKEGQNVTLSCEQNLNHDAMYWYRQDPGQGLRLIYYSQIVNDFQKGDIAEGYSVSREKKESFPLTVTSAQKNPTAFYLCASSISRLAGGLYEQYFGPGTRLTVT.

J is TRBJ2-1 and V is TRBV3-1 (or the pseudogene TRBV3-2), with TRBD2 identical over 7 bases. V was pared by 4 bases and J by 7 bases, with 10 bases of the junction left unmatched. Germline CDR1 reads LGHDT; CDR2 reads YNNKEL (reference sequence). This CDR3 has 15 residues. Here the CDR3 reads CASSLTTLALNEQFF. CDR3 sequence (DNA): TGTGCCAGCAGCCTAACCACACTAGCGTTGAATGAGCAGTTCTTC.

This chain links TRBV19 with TRBJ1-2, with TRBD1 as a possible D gene (6 bases). Germline CDR1 is LNHDA and CDR2 is SQIVND (reference sequence). The CDR3 sequence is 13 residues long. The germline V and J ends were trimmed by 5 bases and 4 bases, with 11 bases remaining between them. The CDR3 DNA reads as TGTGCCAGTAGTTTCACGGACAGCTATGGCTACACCTTC. Its protein is CASSFTDSYGYTF.

V is TRBV18 and J is TRBJ1-4; D uncertain. CDR1 KGHSH and CDR2 LQKENI come from the germline V gene. This CDR3 comprises 14 residues. Trimming removed 2 bases from V and 3 bases from J, with 7 bases in between. The CDR3 loop is CASSPGSANEKLFF. For the CDR3, the DNA is TGTGCCAGCTCACCAGGGAGCGCTAATGAAAAACTGTTTTTT.